The next 23 T cell receptor beta chains were all read from a single sample in a study of blood T cells in healthy people across ages. The authors ran a second PCR of about 6 to 11 cycles using a sample-barcoded 5' primer and a J-beta primer mix. TCRdb re-called the 5' RACE reads through MiXCR, storing one row per CDR3 protein. The data show around 1,100,000 distinct CDR3 sequences, with 35% to 40% seen just once and over 10% held by the top ten. Sequencing used blood. Receptor source: a man younger than 35 in good health.

In its sample, this clonotype was seen a few times. The chain couples TRBV20-1 to TRBJ2-7; weak D call: TRBD2 (6 bases). The CDR3 runs 15 residues. The germline gives CDR1 DFQATT, CDR2 SNEGSKA (reference sequence). Deletions cut 0 bases from V and 7 bases from J, with 19 bases between. DNA for the CDR3: TGCAGTGCTAGAGAGTCGGGGGTGAATCACTATGAGCAGTACTTC. This codes for CSARESGVNHYEQYF.

Comment on this clonotype: A single base separates this from a much larger clone, so it may be a read error. The rearrangement uses TRBV12-3 or TRBV12-4 and TRBJ2-3; TRBD1 might be the D (6 bases). CDR3 size: 15 residues. The CDR3 here is CASSLDGRGTDTLYF. The CDR3 coding sequence is TGTGCCAGCAGTTTAGACGGCAGGGGCACAGATACGCTGTATTTT.

The chain is built from TRBV29-1 and TRBJ2-1; 7 nucleotides agree with TRBD2. The CDR3 is 15 amino acids. Germline lookup yields CDR1 SQVTM and CDR2 ANQGSEA. Losses at the gene ends were 3 bases for V and 9 bases for J; bases not matched to a gene: 14. The CDR3 protein is CSVEGGGLRGGEQFF. The CDR3 DNA follows: TGCAGCGTTGAGGGGGGGGGTTTGAGGGGCGGTGAGCAGTTCTTC.

The chain links TRBV29-1 to TRBJ2-5; 11 bases agree with TRBD1. V lost 3 bases, J lost 5 bases, and 17 bases stayed unmatched. The CDR3 spans 18 residues. Germline V lookup: CDR1 SQVTM, CDR2 ANQGSEA. CDR3 region: CSVDVGSIGTGGHETQYF. The CDR3 coding sequence is TGCAGCGTTGACGTAGGCAGCATCGGGACAGGGGGACACGAGACCCAGTACTTC.

The chain carries TRBV3-1 and TRBJ2-1; the D gene could be TRBD1 or TRBD2 (5 bases each). With the DNA end fitting TRBJ2-7 better, the J assignment may be wrong. The CDR3 length is 13 residues. CDR1 LGHDT and CDR2 YNNKEL come from the germline V gene (reference sequence). The CDR3 sequence is CASSHLGRYEQYF. CDR3 in DNA: TGTGCCAGCAGCCACCTGGGACGTTACGAGCAGTACTTC.

The gene calls are TRBV20-1 and TRBJ2-3; 9 bases map to TRBD2. CDR1 and CDR2 (germline): DFQATT, SNEGSKA (reference sequence). CDR3 length equals 15 residues. Unmatched junction bases numbered 12, after V lost 6 bases and J lost 5 bases. This CDR3 is CSASKAGGPGDTQYF. CDR3 DNA sequence: TGCAGTGCCTCGAAGGCGGGGGGGCCGGGAGATACGCAGTATTTT.

Comment on this clonotype: A read error may produce the germline difference seen at one junction end. The chain recombines TRBV20-1 with TRBJ1-1; tentatively, D is TRBD1 (6 bases). Germline CDR1 DFQATT, CDR2 SNEGSKA (reference sequence). This CDR3 is built from 11 residues. The CDR3 region has the DNA TGCAGCAAAAAAAGGGACACCGAAGCTTTCTTT. Its translation is CSKKRDTEAFF.

The chain carries TRBV7-2 and TRBJ1-1, with a tentative D call TRBD1 (5 bases). From germline, CDR1 is SGHTA and CDR2 FQGNSA. The V and J ends lost 0 bases and 7 bases respectively, with 12 bases between them. The CDR3 totals 14 residues. CDR3 sequence: CASSLASWGSEAFF. The CDR3 nucleotides are TGTGCCAGCAGCTTAGCCAGTTGGGGGAGTGAAGCTTTCTTT.

The table lists this clonotype with a few counts. The chain couples TRBV7-9 to TRBJ1-6, with 8 bases lining up with TRBD1. The length of the CDR3 is 15 residues. After removal of 1 base from V and 8 bases from J, the junction contained 4 bases not matched to a gene. Germline values: CDR1 SEHNR, CDR2 FQNEAQ (reference sequence). The CDR3 DNA follows: TGTGCCAGCAGCTTAGTACAGGGGGGGGATTCACCCCTCCACTTT. Its protein product is CASSLVQGGDSPLHF.

This rearrangement joins TRBV7-6 to TRBJ2-3; D ambiguous. The CDR3 contains 13 residues. The V gene lost 8 bases and the J gene lost 5 bases, with 14 bases spanning the gap. The germline CDR1 and CDR2 sequences are SGHVS and FNYEAQ. CDR3 nucleotides: TGTGCCAGCGGTCAGATCGCAGGAGATACGCAGTATTTT. Residues: CASGQIAGDTQYF.

This chain links TRBV30 with TRBJ1-1; possibly TRBD1 for D (5 bases). Trimming left V 0 bases short and J 5 bases short, with 16 bases between. There are 15 residues in the CDR3. Germline CDR1 reads GTSNPN; CDR2 reads SVGIG (reference sequence). The CDR3 region is CAWSVGSGLLTEAFF. CDR3 sequence (DNA): TGTGCCTGGAGTGTAGGGTCAGGGCTTTTGACTGAAGCTTTCTTT.

Concerning this clonotype: One junction end does not reproduce the germline sequence, and a read error may be involved. V usage is TRBV7-2 and J usage is TRBJ2-5; D call uncertain. Germline V gene data show CDR1 as SGHTA and CDR2 as FQGNSA. This CDR3 contains 11 residues. CDR3 residues: CANSRNNEQYF. CDR3 nucleotides: TGTGCCAACAGCCGAAACAATGAGCAGTACTTC.

The V and J genes are TRBV5-1 and TRBJ2-2; possibly TRBD2 for D (5 bases). The ends were cut back, 4 bases at V and 7 bases at J, with 23 bases in the middle. The CDR3 runs 17 residues. From germline, CDR1 is SGHRS and CDR2 YFSETQ. Here the CDR3 reads CASSLATSPGAGGELFF. The CDR3 coding sequence is TGCGCCAGCAGCCTGGCGACTTCTCCGGGTGCGGGCGGGGAGCTGTTTTTT.

The chain has TRBV5-1 and TRBJ1-1, with a weak D call TRBD1 (5 bases). V gave up 0 bases and J gave up 1 base, with 10 bases separating them. Germline assignment: CDR1 SGHRS and CDR2 YFSETQ. CDR3 length: 15 residues. CDR3 loop: CASSLADSQNTEAFF. The CDR3 DNA is TGCGCCAGCAGCTTGGCCGACAGCCAGAACACTGAAGCTTTCTTT.

DNA for the CDR3: TGTGCCACCAGTGATCGTCGACAGGGTTCACGTCCTACGCAGTATTTT. It specifies CATSDRRQGSRPTQYF. The chain has TRBV24-1 and TRBJ2-3; TRBD1 matches 7 bases. CDR1 KGHDR and CDR2 SFDVKD come from the germline V gene. The CDR3 is 16 residues long. The junction had 13 bases not matched to a gene; V was cut back by 3 bases and J by 8 bases.

Remarks on this clonotype: Sequence at one end of the junction differs from germline and may be a read error. This sequence joins TRBV11-2 and TRBJ2-3; 8 nucleotides align to TRBD1. Germline CDR1 and CDR2: SGHAT and FQNNGV. The CDR3 spans 17 residues. The CDR3 is CACSSPTYRGSTDTQYF. The CDR3 DNA reads as TGTGCCTGCAGCTCCCCGACTTACAGGGGGAGCACAGATACGCAGTATTTT.

This clonotype was seen at least ten times. The V and J genes are TRBV2 and TRBJ2-7, with D tentatively TRBD2 (5 bases). The germline V gene encodes CDR1 SNHLY and CDR2 FYNNEI. CDR3 length equals 11 residues. V was pared by 8 bases and J by 2 bases, with 7 bases between. The DNA of the CDR3 is TGTGCCAGCTCGGGGACCTACGAGCAGTACTTC. This translates into CASSGTYEQYF.

This clonotype showed up just a few times. This chain links TRBV5-6 with TRBJ2-1; D call uncertain. The CDR3 has 12 residues. Trimming pared 3 bases from V and 9 bases from J, leaving 10 bases between. Germline CDR1 is SGHDT and CDR2 is YYEEEE. The CDR3 loop is CASSSLTVEQFF. CDR3 DNA sequence: TGTGCCAGCAGCTCCTTAACGGTTGAGCAGTTCTTC.

This clonotype was observed a few times. The J gene is TRBJ1-2, the V gene TRBV27; possibly TRBD1 for D (6 bases). V was clipped by 8 bases and J by 3 bases, with 10 bases between them. Germline V gives CDR1 MNHEY, CDR2 SMNVEV (reference sequence). This CDR3 is built from 12 residues. This CDR3 is CASRTGYYGYTF. The CDR3 coding sequence is TGTGCCAGCCGTACAGGGTACTATGGCTACACCTTC.

J is TRBJ2-5 and V is TRBV7-3; 10 bases line up with TRBD1. Trimming took 5 bases from V and 11 from J; bases not matched to a gene: 14. The V gene's germline CDR1 is SGHTA and CDR2 FQGTGA. The CDR3 sequence is 15 residues long. The chain's CDR3 is CASSPDRGRFDEQYF. DNA for the CDR3: TGTGCCAGCAGCCCGGACAGGGGGAGGTTCGATGAGCAGTACTTC.

This chain uses TRBV9 with TRBJ1-2, with D uncertain. Germline CDR1 and CDR2: SGDLS and YYNGEE. V lost 4 bases to trimming and J lost 6 bases, with 13 bases between them. The CDR3 has 13 amino acids. CDR3 bases: TGTGCCAGCAGCCATGACTATTTCGATGGCTACACCTTC. Its translation: CASSHDYFDGYTF.

This clonotype showed up just a few times. The chain links TRBV7-2 to TRBJ2-3; D is undetermined. V shed 8 bases and J shed 1 base, with 13 bases lying between them. There are 14 residues in the CDR3. Germline V CDR1 and CDR2: SGHTA, FQGNSA. CDR3 in DNA: TGTGCCAGCGGCCCAAATCTAGGCACAGATACGCAGTATTTT. Protein sequence: CASGPNLGTDTQYF.

Only a few counts were recorded for this clonotype. The rearrangement uses TRBV10-3 and TRBJ2-7; 8 bases agree with TRBD2. Germline-derived CDR1 and CDR2 are ENHRY and SYGVKD. With 4 bases clipped from V and 4 bases from J, the junction kept 9 bases outside the gene matches. CDR3 length equals 15 residues. The CDR3 nucleotides read TGTGCCATCAGTGGATGGTACGGGGGGGCGTACGAGCAGTACTTC. Its translation: CAISGWYGGAYEQYF.